Listed below are T cell receptor beta chains from one sample, sequenced in a study of patients and donors after allogeneic stem cell transplantation. TCRdb re-analysed the RT-PCR reads in MiXCR, keeping a single row per CDR3 protein. This sample has over 150,000 distinct CDR3 sequences, with approximately 30% found just once. Sequenced: blood, either unsorted or a sorted T cell fraction (not recorded which). Receptors were obtained from a human donor who was either an allogeneic HSCT recipient or a stem cell or donor lymphocyte infusion donor (not recorded which). It is not recorded whose cells these are; they may come from a transplant donor. The CDR3 runs from the conserved cysteine through the conserved F or W. Fields, in order: V gene, CDR3 length, J gene, D gene, clone size, CDR3 protein, CDR3 DNA. The D gene is left open where the match is weak. Part of the rows lack a size; the others show once, few, many or a class for expanded clones.

v_call: TRBV5-1
cdr3_length: 16
j_call: TRBJ2-2
d_call: -
clone_size: -
cdr3_aa: CASSFEGDSHTGELFF
cdr3_nt: TGCGCCAGCAGCTTCGAAGGGGACTCCCACACCGGGGAGCTGTTTTTT

v_call: TRBV5-1
cdr3_length: 14
j_call: TRBJ2-2
d_call: -
clone_size: -
cdr3_aa: CASSPGVYTGELFF
cdr3_nt: TGCGCCAGCAGCCCAGGAGTTTACACCGGGGAGCTGTTTTTT

v_call: TRBV29-1
cdr3_length: 15
j_call: TRBJ1-2
d_call: -
clone_size: -
cdr3_aa: CSVELSKTPNYGYTF
cdr3_nt: TGCAGCGTTGAACTCTCTAAAACCCCTAACTATGGCTACACCTTC

v_call: TRBV7-9
cdr3_length: 15
j_call: TRBJ2-5
d_call: -
clone_size: -
cdr3_aa: CASSLAAAGQETQYF
cdr3_nt: TGTGCCAGCAGCTTGGCAGCAGCGGGCCAAGAGACCCAGTACTTC

v_call: TRBV5-1
cdr3_length: 16
j_call: TRBJ1-3
d_call: TRBD1
clone_size: -
cdr3_aa: CASSSGQGYSGNTIYF
cdr3_nt: TGCGCCAGCAGCTCCGGACAGGGGTACTCTGGAAACACCATATATTTT

v_call: TRBV7-6
cdr3_length: 16
j_call: TRBJ2-3
d_call: TRBD2
clone_size: once
cdr3_aa: CASMIAGGRGTDTQYF
cdr3_nt: TGTGCCAGCATGATAGCGGGAGGGCGAGGCACAGATACGCAGTATTTT

v_call: TRBV6-5
cdr3_length: 13
j_call: TRBJ1-2
d_call: TRBD1
clone_size: -
cdr3_aa: CASSYSTGRGYTF
cdr3_nt: TGTGCCAGCAGTTACTCGACAGGGCGAGGCTACACCTTC

v_call: TRBV7-6
cdr3_length: 16
j_call: TRBJ2-1
d_call: -
clone_size: -
cdr3_aa: CASSYFRGGGYNEQFF
cdr3_nt: TGTGCCAGCAGCTATTTTCGAGGGGGGGGCTACAATGAGCAGTTCTTC

v_call: TRBV28
cdr3_length: 15
j_call: TRBJ2-1
d_call: -
clone_size: once
cdr3_aa: CASSFSGLQYNEQFF
cdr3_nt: TGTGCCAGCAGTTTTTCGGGACTTCAGTACAATGAGCAGTTCTTC

v_call: TRBV7-9
cdr3_length: 14
j_call: TRBJ2-1
d_call: -
clone_size: -
cdr3_aa: CASSLDRKYNEQFF
cdr3_nt: TGTGCCAGCAGCTTAGATAGGAAGTACAATGAGCAGTTCTTC

v_call: TRBV7-2
cdr3_length: 15
j_call: TRBJ1-5
d_call: TRBD1
clone_size: many
cdr3_aa: CASSLGQAPNQPQHF
cdr3_nt: TGTGCCAGCAGCTTGGGACAGGCCCCCAATCAGCCCCAGCATTTT

v_call: TRBV11-2
cdr3_length: 12
j_call: TRBJ1-5
d_call: -
clone_size: few
cdr3_aa: CASSLKAEPQHF
cdr3_nt: TGTGCCAGCAGCTTAAAGGCAGAGCCCCAGCATTTT

v_call: TRBV29-1
cdr3_length: 15
j_call: TRBJ2-7
d_call: TRBD1
clone_size: -
cdr3_aa: CSVGPGTGTIYEQYF
cdr3_nt: TGCAGCGTTGGCCCCGGGACAGGAACTATCTACGAGCAGTACTTC

v_call: TRBV4-3
cdr3_length: 13
j_call: TRBJ2-2
d_call: -
clone_size: -
cdr3_aa: CASSQLPTGELFF
cdr3_nt: TGCGCCAGCAGCCAATTGCCCACCGGGGAGCTGTTTTTT

v_call: TRBV3-1
cdr3_length: 16
j_call: TRBJ1-4
d_call: -
clone_size: -
cdr3_aa: CASSQDLSATNEKLFF
cdr3_nt: TGTGCCAGCAGCCAAGATTTGAGTGCGACTAATGAAAAACTGTTTTTT

v_call: TRBV20-1
cdr3_length: 14
j_call: TRBJ2-1
d_call: TRBD2
clone_size: many
cdr3_aa: CSAHSLAGFNEQFF
cdr3_nt: TGCAGTGCTCACTCCCTAGCGGGCTTCAATGAGCAGTTCTTC

v_call: TRBV12-3/TRBV12-4
cdr3_length: 14
j_call: TRBJ2-5
d_call: -
clone_size: -
cdr3_aa: CASSLGPMEQTQYF
cdr3_nt: TGTGCCAGCAGTTTGGGACCGATGGAGCAGACCCAGTACTTC

v_call: TRBV10-3
cdr3_length: 14
j_call: TRBJ1-2
d_call: -
clone_size: many
cdr3_aa: CAISERAASDGYTF
cdr3_nt: TGTGCCATCAGTGAGAGGGCGGCCTCGGATGGCTACACCTTC

v_call: TRBV3-1
cdr3_length: 17
j_call: TRBJ2-1
d_call: -
clone_size: once
cdr3_aa: CASSQVAGSSFYNEQFF
cdr3_nt: TGTGCCAGCAGCCAGGTCGCTGGGTCCAGCTTCTACAATGAGCAGTTCTTC

v_call: TRBV28
cdr3_length: 14
j_call: TRBJ2-5
d_call: -
clone_size: few
cdr3_aa: CASNTRGLGQTQYF
cdr3_nt: TGTGCCAGCAACACCCGGGGCCTGGGGCAGACCCAGTACTTC

v_call: TRBV5-1
cdr3_length: 15
j_call: TRBJ2-1
d_call: TRBD2
clone_size: -
cdr3_aa: CASSLFSGSGNEQFF
cdr3_nt: TGCGCCAGCAGCTTATTTAGCGGGAGTGGCAATGAGCAGTTCTTC

v_call: TRBV6-5
cdr3_length: 12
j_call: TRBJ2-7
d_call: -
clone_size: -
cdr3_aa: CASSYGPYEQYF
cdr3_nt: TGTGCCAGCAGTTACGGGCCGTACGAGCAGTACTTC

v_call: TRBV10-3
cdr3_length: 14
j_call: TRBJ2-7
d_call: -
clone_size: few
cdr3_aa: CAIREIDRPYEQYF
cdr3_nt: TGTGCCATCAGGGAGATCGACAGGCCCTACGAGCAGTACTTC

v_call: TRBV9
cdr3_length: 14
j_call: TRBJ1-2
d_call: -
clone_size: -
cdr3_aa: CASSVAGKYYGYTF
cdr3_nt: TGTGCCAGCAGCGTAGCAGGGAAGTACTATGGCTACACCTTC

v_call: TRBV4-3
cdr3_length: 12
j_call: TRBJ2-1
d_call: -
clone_size: few
cdr3_aa: CASSQEGTRQFF
cdr3_nt: TGCGCCAGCAGCCAAGAGGGAACAAGGCAGTTCTTC

v_call: TRBV12-3/TRBV12-4
cdr3_length: 15
j_call: TRBJ2-1
d_call: TRBD2
clone_size: -
cdr3_aa: CASSLAGLGDDEQFF
cdr3_nt: TGTGCCAGCAGTTTAGCGGGACTAGGGGACGATGAGCAGTTCTTC

v_call: TRBV27
cdr3_length: 11
j_call: TRBJ2-1
d_call: TRBD1
clone_size: -
cdr3_aa: CATGYYNEQFF
cdr3_nt: TGTGCGACAGGGTACTACAATGAGCAGTTCTTC

v_call: TRBV4-3
cdr3_length: 16
j_call: TRBJ2-1
d_call: -
clone_size: -
cdr3_aa: CASSARHSRSYNEQFF
cdr3_nt: TGCGCCAGCAGCGCCCGCCACAGTCGCTCCTACAATGAGCAGTTCTTC

v_call: TRBV6-5
cdr3_length: 17
j_call: TRBJ2-1
d_call: TRBD2
clone_size: -
cdr3_aa: CASSYSPLAGVNNEQFF
cdr3_nt: TGTGCCAGCAGTTACTCCCCACTAGCGGGAGTTAACAATGAGCAGTTCTTC

v_call: TRBV3-1
cdr3_length: 15
j_call: TRBJ1-3
d_call: -
clone_size: -
cdr3_aa: CASSQDAGWGNTIYF
cdr3_nt: TGTGCCAGCAGCCAAGATGCAGGGTGGGGAAACACCATATATTTT

v_call: TRBV7-3
cdr3_length: 18
j_call: TRBJ1-1
d_call: -
clone_size: -
cdr3_aa: CASSKFSSDPGQNTEAFF
cdr3_nt: TGTGCCAGCAGCAAATTTTCCTCCGATCCGGGACAGAACACTGAAGCTTTCTTT

v_call: TRBV20-1
cdr3_length: 11
j_call: TRBJ1-1
d_call: -
clone_size: many
cdr3_aa: CSARSTPRVFF
cdr3_nt: TGCAGTGCTAGGTCGACTCCCCGGGTTTTCTTT